This TCR beta chain was recovered during a study of cytomegalovirus exposure and HLA in healthy donors. About the research overall: Among the 350 to 400 donors who were genotyped, roughly 86% fell in the genetic ancestry cluster that is associated with self-reported Caucasian donors. The study, taken as a whole, reports: HLA alleles showed associations with about 15,000 TCR beta sequences in a later analysis, at a 0.05 false discovery rate.

The CDR3 runs to 14 residues. With V trimmed by 6 bases and J by 4 bases, 8 bases remained unmatched. Germline CDR1 MNHNY, CDR2 SVGAGI (reference sequence). With 60 Vbeta and 13 Jbeta primers, the PCR was carried out. TCRdb's copy holds only in-frame clones and misses some; the assay was immunoSEQ multiplex PCR. The table has about 95,000 clones, under 85% seen once; the top ten hold about 4%. This clone has just a few counts. Its antigen is unknown. Material: PBMCs. This clonotype originated in a woman in her thirties or forties in good health and CMV-seropositive. The J gene is TRBJ1-2, the V gene TRBV6-6; 7 bases are a match to TRBD1. In DNA form, the CDR3 reads TGTGCCAGCAGCCTAACACAGGGGCCCTATGGCTACACCTTC. Amino acid sequence: CASSLTQGPYGYTF.